The 22 T cell receptor beta chains below come from one sample, sequenced in a study of early stage breast cancer tumors. Libraries were prepared by immunoSEQ multiplex PCR; TCRdb keeps only in-frame clonotypes and omits some of them. This sample has roughly 34,000 clones, with 65% to 75% found just once. Material for sequencing was blood. These receptors came from a person aged 55 to 70 with breast cancer.

CDR3 nucleotide sequence: TGTGCCAGCAGCCAAGGATTAGCAGGTCGCGCGGGGGGGAACACCGGGGAGCTGTTTTTT. Translated: CASSQGLAGRAGGNTGELFF. The rearrangement uses TRBV14 and TRBJ2-2; TRBD2 matches at 8 bases. Germline V gives CDR1 SGHDN, CDR2 FVKESK. This CDR3 has 20 amino acids. The trim removed 1 base at V and 1 base at J, leaving 14 bases unmatched.

The V call is TRBV29-1, the J call TRBJ1-2, with D maybe TRBD1 (6 bases). The V and J ends lost 7 bases and 8 bases respectively, with 17 bases between them. This CDR3 contains 12 residues. Germline V gene data show CDR1 as SQVTM and CDR2 as ANQGSEA. The DNA for the CDR3 is TGCAGCGCCACAGGGTCGTATGAAGGCTACACCTTC. Amino acids: CSATGSYEGYTF.

The rearrangement links TRBV11-3 to TRBJ2-3; D remains unclear. This CDR3 has 13 residues. Trimming pared 2 bases from V and 5 bases from J, leaving 8 bases between. Germline CDR1 SGHNT, CDR2 YENEEA. The CDR3 DNA reads TGTGCCAGCAGCTTATCCCAGAAAGATACGCAGTATTTT. Translating it yields CASSLSQKDTQYF. The whole variable domain, filled in from reference TRBV11-3 and TRBJ2-3, reads EAGVVQSPRYKIIEKKQPVAFWCNPISGHNTLYWYLQNLGQGPELLIRYENEEAVDDSQLPKDRFSAERLKGVDSTLKIQPAELGDSAVYLCASSLSQKDTQYFGPGTRLTVL.

This chain joins TRBV11-2 and TRBJ1-6; a possible D gene is TRBD1 (5 bases). The germline V gene encodes CDR1 SGHAT and CDR2 FQNNGV. V lost 0 bases, J lost 0 bases, and 12 bases lay in between. The CDR3 is 18 amino acids. Here the CDR3 reads CASSLEDTHISYNSPLHF. CDR3 in DNA: TGTGCCAGCAGCTTAGAGGACACCCACATCTCCTATAATTCACCCCTCCACTTT. The whole variable domain, filled in from reference TRBV11-2 and TRBJ1-6, reads EAGVAQSPRYKIIEKRQSVAFWCNPISGHATLYWYQQILGQGPKLLIQFQNNGVVDDSQLPKDRFSAERLKGVDSTLKIQPAKLEDSAVYLCASSLEDTHISYNSPLHFGNGTRLTVT.

The CDR3 bases are TGTGCCAGCAGCCTGGGTCGACTAGCGGGGGCCAATGAGCAGTTCTTC. Translating it yields CASSLGRLAGANEQFF. V and J are TRBV7-8 and TRBJ2-1; TRBD2 aligns across 12 bases. The CDR3 has 16 residues. The ends lost 5 bases at V and 6 bases at J; junction bases unmatched: 8. Per germline, CDR1 SGHVS and CDR2 FQNEAQ.

The chain combines TRBV11-2 with TRBJ2-7, with D possibly called TRBD1 or TRBD2 (5 bases each). Germline CDR1 is SGHAT and CDR2 is FQNNGV. The length of the CDR3 is 19 residues. V was shortened by 2 bases and J by 7 bases, with 30 bases between the two germline ends. The CDR3, as DNA: TGTGCCAGCAGCTTATTCAGGGCCTGGGGCGCTGAGGGCAAGGGGGAGCAGTACTTC. It translates to CASSLFRAWGAEGKGEQYF.

The V and J genes are TRBV27 and TRBJ2-2; D is undetermined. Germline loops: CDR1 MNHEY, CDR2 SMNVEV (reference sequence). V lost 7 bases and J lost 3, with 15 bases in between. The CDR3 totals 15 residues. CDR3: CASKRQFPHTGELFF. The CDR3 region has the DNA TGTGCCAGCAAAAGACAATTCCCCCACACCGGGGAGCTGTTTTTT.

J is TRBJ1-2 and V is TRBV28; D possibly corresponds to TRBD1 (6 bases). Germline V gives CDR1 MDHEN, CDR2 SYDVKM. V was clipped by 6 bases and J by 3 bases, with 11 bases between them. This CDR3 comprises 13 residues. In DNA form, the CDR3 reads TGTGCCAGCAGACCAGAGGGGGACTATGGCTACACCTTC. Encoded protein: CASRPEGDYGYTF.

The J gene is TRBJ2-2, the V gene TRBV4-2; possibly TRBD2 for D (5 bases). V lost 3 bases and J 4 bases, leaving 9 bases between the germline ends. Germline V gives CDR1 LGHNA, CDR2 YNFKEQ. CDR3 length: 14 residues. CDR3 protein: CASSHQRGTGELFF. Written as DNA, the CDR3 is TGTGCCAGCAGCCACCAACGGGGCACCGGGGAGCTGTTTTTT.

This clone was detected only once. The chain has TRBV27 and TRBJ2-3; D gene ambiguous. The CDR3 runs to 14 residues. Trimming left V 7 bases short and J 0 bases short, with 11 bases between. Looked up from germline, CDR1 is MNHEY and CDR2 is SMNVEV (reference sequence). DNA of the CDR3: TGTGCCAGCATAGGTCCTTCTAGCACAGATACGCAGTATTTT. It is translated as CASIGPSSTDTQYF.

This chain links TRBV20-1 with TRBJ2-7; D unresolved. The CDR3 consists of 11 residues. Trimming pared 8 bases from V and 0 bases from J, leaving 8 bases between. Germline V CDR1 and CDR2: DFQATT, SNEGSKA (reference sequence). CDR3 in amino acids: CSTVSSYEQYF. In nucleotides, the CDR3 is TGCAGTACAGTTAGCTCCTACGAGCAGTACTTC.

The V gene is TRBV13, the J gene TRBJ1-4; D is undetermined. CDR1 and CDR2 from the germline V gene are PRHDT and FYEKMQ (reference sequence). This CDR3 is 18 amino acids long. Trimming removed 1 base at V and 0 bases at J, with 15 bases between. CDR3 coding DNA: TGTGCCAGCAGCTTAGAGGAGAGGGCAGCAGCAACTAATGAAAAACTGTTTTTT. Translation gives CASSLEERAAATNEKLFF.

This chain connects TRBV27 to TRBJ1-1; TRBD1 aligns across 7 bases. CDR1 is MNHEY, CDR2 SMNVEV, per germline (reference sequence). CDR3 length equals 14 residues. V shed 5 bases, J shed 7 bases, and the junction held 10 bases outside the gene matches. This CDR3 is CASSPGAGQSEAFF. CDR3 sequence (DNA): TGTGCCAGCAGTCCAGGGGCGGGACAGAGTGAAGCTTTCTTT.

This chain connects TRBV18 to TRBJ1-3; D uncertain. CDR3 length equals 15 residues. CDR1 is KGHSH and CDR2 is LQKENI in the germline V gene. The V gene lost 0 bases and the J gene lost 0 bases, with 6 bases spanning the gap. The DNA for the CDR3 is TGTGCCAGCTCACCACCGTTGGCCTCTGGAAACACCATATATTTT. Its protein is CASSPPLASGNTIYF.

The chain has TRBV6-1 and TRBJ2-7; 12 bases agree with TRBD2. Germline values: CDR1 MNHNS, CDR2 SASEGT. V gave up 2 bases and J gave up 6 bases; unmatched junction bases: 8. CDR3 length equals 16 residues. The CDR3, as DNA: TGTGCCAGCAGTGAATCCAGACTAGCGGGAGCGGGCGAGCAGTACTTC. This translates into CASSESRLAGAGEQYF.

This rearrangement joins TRBV2 to TRBJ2-1, with 8 bases lining up with TRBD2. The V and J ends lost 5 bases and 5 bases, in that order; junction bases with no gene match: 8. This CDR3 region has 15 residues. Germline V gene data show CDR1 as SNHLY and CDR2 as FYNNEI. The CDR3 sequence is CASSRPGTRNNEQFF. The CDR3 region has the DNA TGTGCCAGCAGTCGTCCCGGGACTAGGAACAATGAGCAGTTCTTC.

The J gene is TRBJ2-2, the V gene TRBV5-1; TRBD1 is a possible D gene (5 bases). Germline lookup yields CDR1 SGHRS and CDR2 YFSETQ. The CDR3 is made up of 15 amino acids. Trimming cost V 9 bases and J 2 bases, with 17 bases left between them. This CDR3 is CAIPKGPQNTGELFF. The DNA of the CDR3 is TGCGCCATCCCAAAGGGGCCGCAAAACACCGGGGAGCTGTTTTTT.

The V call is TRBV6-1, the J call TRBJ2-1; unclear D gene. CDR1 and CDR2 (germline): MNHNS, SASEGT. The CDR3 contains 12 residues. The germline V and J ends were trimmed by 1 base and 3 bases, with 1 base remaining between them. CDR3 bases: TGTGCCAGCAGTGAAGGCTACAATGAGCAGTTCTTC. As protein: CASSEGYNEQFF.

The V call is TRBV5-1, the J call TRBJ1-6; D not resolved. Germline V gene lookup returns CDR1 SGHRS and CDR2 YFSETQ. The germline V and J ends were trimmed by 1 base and 11 bases, with 10 bases remaining between them. The CDR3 is 13 residues long. CDR3 loop: CASSLTFMAPLHF. CDR3 nucleotide sequence: TGCGCCAGCAGCTTGACCTTCATGGCACCCCTCCACTTT. Looking up the rest from reference TRBV5-1 and TRBJ1-6 gives the full variable domain: KAGVTQTPRYLIKTRGQQVTLSCSPISGHRSVSWYQQTPGQGLQFLFEYFSETQRNKGNFPGRFSGRQFSNSRSEMNVSTLELGDSALYLCASSLTFMAPLHFGNGTRLTVT.

The gene calls are TRBV5-1 and TRBJ1-2; D uncertain. The V gene lost 3 bases and the J gene lost 8 bases, with 20 bases spanning the gap. In germline, CDR1 is SGHRS, CDR2 YFSETQ. CDR3 length: 15 amino acids. CDR3 protein: CASSSLGGQVGGYTF. For the CDR3, the DNA is TGCGCCAGCAGCTCCTTGGGAGGCCAGGTGGGGGGCTACACCTTC.

This rearrangement joins TRBV9 to TRBJ1-4, with D possibly being TRBD1 (5 bases). The CDR3 contains 15 residues. With 4 bases removed from V and 5 bases from J, the gap between germline ends came to 15 bases. Germline CDR1 is SGDLS and CDR2 is YYNGEE. CDR3 DNA sequence: TGTGCCAGCAGCACTTCCGGGGCACCCAATGAAAAACTGTTTTTT. Protein: CASSTSGAPNEKLFF.

The CDR3 loop is CASSLGGTATDTQYF. CDR3 nucleotide sequence: TGTGCCAGCAGCTTAGGTGGGACTGCCACAGATACGCAGTATTTT. The chain combines TRBV11-3 with TRBJ2-3; a possible D gene is TRBD2 (6 bases). Trimming cost V 1 base and J 2 bases, with 10 bases left between them. The germline gives CDR1 SGHNT, CDR2 YENEEA. The CDR3 loop spans 15 amino acids.